The 28 T cell receptor beta chains reported below all come from one sample, sequenced in a study of beta chain features in type 1 diabetes (dated by TCRdb to the late 2010s). Libraries were constructed by the immunoSEQ multiplex PCR assay. All of the isolated RNA was reverse transcribed with the High Capacity cDNA Reverse Transcription Kit, so expressed TCRB transcripts were sequenced. In its TCRdb copy, this immuneACCESS table keeps in-frame sequences only and misses some clones. Where compared with another copy, unresolved V genes explain less than half of these, and the others have no known cause. For this sample the table gives approximately 340,000 clones, of which over 12% were detected only once. Clones ranked in the top ten supply 0.019% of the sample. Sample: naive CD4+ T cells from blood. Sample cell subset or site, as interpreted from the label and publication: true naive CD4+ T cells. The receptors were gathered from a woman between 18 and 29 years old in good health.

A few counts support this clone. The chain uses TRBV18 and TRBJ1-2; D might be TRBD1 (5 bases). CDR1 is KGHSH, CDR2 LQKENI, per germline. This CDR3 spans 13 amino acids. Trimming pared 3 bases from V and 4 bases from J, leaving 9 bases between. The CDR3 region is CASSPDSAYGYTF. The CDR3 DNA reads as TGTGCCAGCTCACCCGACAGCGCCTATGGCTACACCTTC.

This rearrangement joins TRBV15 to TRBJ2-5, with TRBD1 matching 7 bases. This CDR3 spans 14 amino acids. Germline CDR1 is LNHNV and CDR2 is YYDKDF (reference sequence). The V gene end was trimmed by 3 bases and the J gene end by 10 bases; junction bases not matched to a gene: 11. The CDR3 DNA follows: TGTGCCACCAGCAGGGACAGGTTCTTCGTGGACCAGTACTTC. Translation: CATSRDRFFVDQYF.

This clone was seen only a few times. The chain joins TRBV28 to TRBJ2-3; TRBD2 aligns across 9 bases. Germline lookup yields CDR1 MDHEN and CDR2 SYDVKM. This CDR3 spans 17 amino acids. Germline trimming cut 4 bases from V and 2 bases from J; bases unmatched to any gene: 10. In DNA form, the CDR3 reads TGTGCCAGCAGTTCCTCCGGGCTAGCGGGGTACACAGATACGCAGTATTTT. Protein: CASSSSGLAGYTDTQYF.

V usage is TRBV29-1 and J usage is TRBJ2-7, with 15 nucleotides matching TRBD2. The CDR3 has 17 amino acids. The J segment lost 3 bases and the V segment lost 6 bases, leaving 12 bases of the junction unmatched. Germline loops: CDR1 SQVTM, CDR2 ANQGSEA. The CDR3 loop reads CSVGLIGLAGGVYEQYF. The CDR3 region has the DNA TGCAGCGTCGGGTTAATTGGACTAGCGGGAGGGGTCTACGAGCAGTACTTC.

This clone was recorded a few times. The J gene is TRBJ2-5, the V gene TRBV18; 10 bases fit TRBD2. Germline loops: CDR1 KGHSH, CDR2 LQKENI. The CDR3 sequence is 15 residues long. With 6 bases clipped from V and 0 bases from J, the junction kept 4 bases outside the gene matches. CDR3 sequence: CASSHGTSDQETQYF. The DNA for the CDR3 is TGTGCCAGCTCGCACGGGACTAGCGACCAAGAGACCCAGTACTTC.

This clone has a handful of counts. V gene TRBV28 combines with J gene TRBJ2-7; the match to TRBD1 covers 8 bases. V trimming: 6 bases; J trimming: 9 bases; junction bases outside the gene matches: 13. The CDR3 has 14 amino acids. The germline gives CDR1 MDHEN, CDR2 SYDVKM. CDR3 DNA: TGTGCCAGCAGACCACAGGGGGAACGGATCCGGCAGTACTTC. Translating gives CASRPQGERIRQYF. Together with reference TRBV28 and TRBJ2-7, the CDR3 gives the full variable domain: DVKVTQSSRYLVKRTGEKVFLECVQDMDHENMFWYRQDPGLGLRLIYFSYDVKMKEKGDIPEGYSVSREKKERFSLILESASTNQTSMYLCASRPQGERIRQYFGPGTRLTVT.

The rearrangement joins TRBV18 to TRBJ2-7; 9 bases map to TRBD1. The J segment lost 5 bases and the V segment lost 3 bases, leaving 8 bases of the junction unmatched. The CDR3 runs to 15 residues. Per germline, CDR1 KGHSH and CDR2 LQKENI. CDR3 bases: TGTGCCAGCTCACCCCGTTCGGACAGGGGAAACGAGCAGTACTTC. It encodes CASSPRSDRGNEQYF.

V gene TRBV7-9 combines with J gene TRBJ2-7; D call uncertain. The CDR3 extends over 13 amino acids. Germline V gene lookup returns CDR1 SEHNR and CDR2 FQNEAQ (reference sequence). Trimming took off 8 bases at V and 1 base at J, with 12 bases between the two ends. The CDR3 region is CASLRSPSYEQYF. The CDR3 nucleotides read TGTGCCAGCTTGAGGTCCCCTTCCTACGAGCAGTACTTC. Together with reference TRBV7-9 and TRBJ2-7, the CDR3 gives the full variable domain: DTGVSQNPRHKITKRGQNVTFRCDPISEHNRLYWYRQTLGQGPEFLTYFQNEAQLEKSRLLSDRFSAERPKGSFSTLEIQRTEQGDSAMYLCASLRSPSYEQYFGPGTRLTVT.

The rearrangement uses TRBV29-1 and TRBJ2-5; no definite D call. V lost 5 bases to trimming and J lost 0 bases, with 22 bases between them. The CDR3 is made up of 17 amino acids. Germline V gene sequence: CDR1 SQVTM, CDR2 ANQGSEA. CDR3 sequence: CSVFGEVPPWYQETQYF. DNA of the CDR3: TGCAGCGTTTTCGGAGAGGTGCCTCCTTGGTACCAAGAGACCCAGTACTTC. Full variable domain (outside the CDR3, taken from reference TRBV29-1 and TRBJ2-5): SAVISQKPSRDICQRGTSLTIQCQVDSQVTMMFWYRQQPGQSLTLIATANQGSEATYESGFVIDKFPISRPNLTFSTLTVSNMSPEDSSIYLCSVFGEVPPWYQETQYFGPGTRLLVL.

This sequence joins TRBV6-5 and TRBJ1-5; 7 bases are a match to TRBD1. The CDR3 has 14 amino acids. V shed 2 bases and J 5 bases; nucleotides not matched to a gene: 3. Germline CDR1 and CDR2: MNHEY and SVGAGI. DNA for the CDR3: TGTGCCAGCAGTTACGGGACAGACCATCAGCCCCAGCATTTT. It yields the protein CASSYGTDHQPQHF.

The V gene is TRBV4-1, the J gene TRBJ1-2; TRBD1 is a possible D gene (5 bases). The germline V and J ends were trimmed by 1 base and 4 bases, with 13 bases remaining between them. This CDR3 contains 15 residues. Germline V lookup: CDR1 MGHRA, CDR2 YSYEKL. The CDR3 sequence: CASSQARQQVYGYTF. The CDR3 nucleotides are TGCGCCAGCAGCCAAGCGCGACAGCAAGTCTATGGCTACACCTTC.

The gene calls are TRBV7-2 and TRBJ1-2; possible D gene TRBD1, 5 bases. The germline CDR1 and CDR2 sequences are SGHTA and FQGNSA. CDR3 length: 12 amino acids. With 5 bases removed from V and 4 bases from J, the gap between germline ends came to 8 bases. The CDR3 DNA sequence: TGTGCCAGCAGCCCGGACATCTATGGCTACACCTTC. Its protein is CASSPDIYGYTF.

This clone has only a few counts. The chain combines TRBV5-1 with TRBJ2-7; 7 bases agree with TRBD2. V lost 4 bases to trimming and J lost 3 bases; unmatched junction nucleotides: 7. Germline CDR1 reads SGHRS; CDR2 reads YFSETQ. This CDR3 region has 14 residues. The CDR3 loop is CASSPSGEFYEQYF. The CDR3 coding sequence is TGCGCCAGCAGCCCCAGCGGGGAGTTCTACGAGCAGTACTTC. Full variable domain (outside the CDR3, taken from reference TRBV5-1 and TRBJ2-7): KAGVTQTPRYLIKTRGQQVTLSCSPISGHRSVSWYQQTPGQGLQFLFEYFSETQRNKGNFPGRFSGRQFSNSRSEMNVSTLELGDSALYLCASSPSGEFYEQYFGPGTRLTVT.

The rearrangement uses TRBV7-9 and TRBJ1-2; maybe TRBD1 (5 bases). CDR3 length: 17 residues. V was shortened by 4 bases and J by 3 bases, with 21 bases between the two germline ends. CDR1 SEHNR and CDR2 FQNEAQ come from the germline V gene (reference sequence). CDR3 in amino acids: CASSSHVARDSDYGYTF. The CDR3 DNA reads TGTGCCAGCAGCTCCCATGTGGCCCGGGACTCCGACTATGGCTACACCTTC.

The sample holds a few counts of this clone. The chain joins TRBV30 to TRBJ2-1, with 8 bases identical to TRBD1. V lost 4 bases and J lost 0; bases outside the gene matches: 5. CDR1 and CDR2 (germline): GTSNPN, SVGIG (reference sequence). The CDR3 has 15 residues. Here the CDR3 DNA reads TGTGCCTGGATCCAGGGGGCAAGCTCCTACAATGAGCAGTTCTTC. Translation gives CAWIQGASSYNEQFF.

The chain joins TRBV2 to TRBJ1-1; TRBD1 matches at 7 bases. Trimming removed 10 bases from V and 0 bases from J; junction bases left unmatched: 8. This CDR3 contains 14 residues. Germline assignment: CDR1 SNHLY and CDR2 FYNNEI. The DNA for the CDR3 is TGTGCCAACAAAAAACAGGGGTTGAACACTGAAGCTTTCTTT. Amino acid sequence: CANKKQGLNTEAFF.

The rearrangement joins TRBV16 to TRBJ2-5; D is unclear. The V end was cut by 4 bases, the J end by 2 bases, with 5 bases between. From germline, CDR1 is KGHSY and CDR2 FQNENV. This CDR3 has 12 residues. CDR3 bases: TGTGCCAGCAGCCGTAAACAAGAGACCCAGTACTTC. It specifies CASSRKQETQYF. Filled out from reference TRBV16 and TRBJ2-5, the complete variable domain reads GEEVAQTPKHLVRGEGQKAKLYCAPIKGHSYVFWYQQVLKNEFKFLISFQNENVFDETGMPKERFSAKCLPNSPCSLEIQATKLEDSAVYFCASSRKQETQYFGPGTRLLVL.

This clone was seen a handful of times. This chain uses TRBV7-3 with TRBJ1-2; D is perhaps TRBD1 (5 bases). The CDR3 is made up of 16 amino acids. V lost 5 bases to trimming and J lost 4 bases, with 20 bases between them. Looked up from germline, CDR1 is SGHTA and CDR2 is FQGTGA. The CDR3 nucleotides read TGTGCCAGCAGCCTATCCGGGGGGACGGAGTTCTATGGCTACACCTTC. This encodes CASSLSGGTEFYGYTF.

The chain carries TRBV7-9 and TRBJ1-5, with D possibly being TRBD1 (5 bases). Germline CDR1 and CDR2: SEHNR and FQNEAQ (reference sequence). Trimming shortened V by 5 bases and J by 0 bases, and 11 bases separated the two germline ends. CDR3 length equals 15 residues. Here the CDR3 DNA reads TGTGCCAGCAGCCGCGACAGCTCTAGCAATCAGCCCCAGCATTTT. This sequence encodes CASSRDSSSNQPQHF. The full variable domain, rest sourced from reference TRBV7-9 and TRBJ1-5, is DTGVSQNPRHKITKRGQNVTFRCDPISEHNRLYWYRQTLGQGPEFLTYFQNEAQLEKSRLLSDRFSAERPKGSFSTLEIQRTEQGDSAMYLCASSRDSSSNQPQHFGDGTRLSIL.

This clone was counted only a few times. The chain links TRBV30 to TRBJ2-7, with 9 bases lining up with TRBD1. Germline V gives CDR1 GTSNPN, CDR2 SVGIG (reference sequence). The V segment lost 0 bases and the J segment 6 bases; nucleotides outside the gene matches: 6. The length of the CDR3 is 14 residues. CDR3 residues: CAWSVPDRGGEQYF. In DNA form, the CDR3 reads TGTGCCTGGAGTGTCCCGGACAGGGGAGGCGAGCAGTACTTC.

This clone appeared a few times. The DNA for the CDR3 is TGTGCCAGCAGCCGGGACTCCTCCACAGATACGCAGTATTTT. Translation: CASSRDSSTDTQYF. The chain couples TRBV9 to TRBJ2-3; weak D call: TRBD2 (6 bases). The germline V gene has CDR1 SGDLS and CDR2 YYNGEE. This CDR3 is built from 14 residues. Trimming took 4 bases from V and 2 from J, leaving 11 bases between them.

This clone was found a few times. The CDR3 region has the DNA TGTGCCAGCAGCCAAGAGCAGGGCGTCAGGGGGCAGTTCTTC. Protein sequence: CASSQEQGVRGQFF. The V call is TRBV4-2, the J call TRBJ2-1, with a possible D match to TRBD1 (6 bases). Trimming took off 0 bases at V and 12 bases at J, with 15 bases between the two ends. The CDR3 sequence is 14 residues long. Germline CDR1 and CDR2: LGHNA and YNFKEQ.

This clone was detected a few times. The V gene is TRBV7-9, the J gene TRBJ2-3; D gene uncertain. Germline V gene data show CDR1 as SEHNR and CDR2 as FQNEAQ (reference sequence). Trimming left V 1 base short and J 5 bases short, with 10 bases between. This CDR3 comprises 14 residues. CDR3 coding DNA: TGTGCCAGCAGCTTAGGAACTTCAAGAGATACGCAGTATTTT. This sequence encodes CASSLGTSRDTQYF.

This clone was found a few times. The CDR3 coding sequence is TGTGCCAGCAGCTTGAGGACTAGCGGGAACGGCAAAAACATTCAGTACTTC. This gives the protein CASSLRTSGNGKNIQYF. The genes are TRBV7-8 and TRBJ2-4; 12 bases are a match to TRBD2. The J segment lost 3 bases and the V segment lost 3 bases, leaving 6 bases of the junction unmatched. The CDR3 is 17 residues long. The germline V gene encodes CDR1 SGHVS and CDR2 FQNEAQ.

V usage is TRBV29-1 and J usage is TRBJ2-3; 9 bases are a match to TRBD1. The V and J ends lost 5 bases and 1 base, in that order; junction bases with no gene match: 10. This CDR3 has 16 amino acids. Germline V lookup: CDR1 SQVTM, CDR2 ANQGSEA. The CDR3 spells CSVTGTGLRGTDTQYF. The CDR3 bases are TGCAGCGTTACCGGGACAGGGCTACGCGGCACAGATACGCAGTATTTT.

This clone was seen a few times. The rearrangement uses TRBV7-2 and TRBJ2-3; D uncertain. V lost 7 bases and J lost 5, with 13 bases in between. CDR3 length: 13 residues. Germline assignment: CDR1 SGHTA and CDR2 FQGNSA. CDR3 DNA sequence: TGTGCCAGCACCCGGAATCCGGGAGATACGCAGTATTTT. It specifies CASTRNPGDTQYF. Combining the CDR3 with reference TRBV7-2 and TRBJ2-3 gives the whole variable domain GAGVSQSPSNKVTEKGKDVELRCDPISGHTALYWYRQSLGQGLEFLIYFQGNSAPDKSGLPSDRFSAERTGGSVSTLTIQRTQQEDSAVYLCASTRNPGDTQYFGPGTRLTVL.

The chain employs TRBV9 and TRBJ2-1, with TRBD2 matching over 10 bases. Germline CDR1 is SGDLS and CDR2 is YYNGEE. V shed 0 bases, J shed 4 bases, and the junction held 13 bases outside the gene matches. This CDR3 is built from 19 residues. The CDR3: CASSVATSPSGSIYNEQFF. The CDR3 DNA follows: TGTGCCAGCAGCGTAGCTACGAGTCCTAGCGGGAGCATTTACAATGAGCAGTTCTTC.

A remark on this clone: This sample also contains other DNA sequences that code for the same CDR3. CDR3 sequence (DNA): TGCAGCGTTGAGAGGGACTCCTACGAGCAGTACTTC. Translation gives CSVERDSYEQYF. The chain joins TRBV29-1 to TRBJ2-7, with a weak D call TRBD2 (5 bases). Trimming stripped 3 bases from V and 0 bases from J, with 6 bases between. The germline V gene encodes CDR1 SQVTM and CDR2 ANQGSEA. The CDR3 is 12 residues long.